Listed here are 6 T cell receptor beta chains from one sample, sequenced in a study of blood T cell repertoires in COVID-19. Clones were sequenced by immunoSEQ multiplex PCR, and TCRdb holds only the in-frame ones, with some missing. The sample lists roughly 130,000 clones; roughly 84% were seen once. Sequencing input: PBMCs or T cells enriched from blood (not recorded which). These receptors came from a woman in her 30s who had recovered from COVID-19.

This clone has just one count. The genes are TRBV28 and TRBJ1-1; D is unclear. Deletions cut 3 bases from V and 6 bases from J, with 8 bases between. The germline V gene has CDR1 MDHEN and CDR2 SYDVKM. This CDR3 has 12 amino acids. CDR3 in amino acids: CASSLAFAEAFF. The CDR3 DNA reads as TGTGCCAGCAGTTTGGCCTTTGCTGAAGCTTTCTTT.

V is TRBV19 and J is TRBJ1-1; TRBD1 aligns across 7 bases. The trim removed 4 bases at V and 0 bases at J, leaving 5 bases unmatched. Germline V gene lookup returns CDR1 LNHDA and CDR2 SQIVND (reference sequence). The CDR3 spans 15 residues. The CDR3 DNA follows: TGTGCCAGTAGTAGGGGACAGCTCATGAACACTGAAGCTTTCTTT. This gives the protein CASSRGQLMNTEAFF.

This clone was found once. The chain links TRBV6-4 to TRBJ1-1; D not certain. Deletions cut 5 bases from V and 0 bases from J, with 7 bases between. The CDR3 length is 13 residues. Germline CDR1 MRHNA, CDR2 SNTAGT. The CDR3, as DNA: TGTGCCAGCAGTACAGAGATGAACACTGAAGCTTTCTTT. Amino acids: CASSTEMNTEAFF.

A single count supports this clone. The V gene is TRBV5-4, the J gene TRBJ2-1; a weak D match, TRBD2 (6 bases). The CDR3 extends over 15 amino acids. Trimming pared 0 bases from V and 7 bases from J, leaving 14 bases between. Germline values: CDR1 SGHNT, CDR2 YYREEE (reference sequence). The CDR3 DNA reads TGTGCCAGCAGCTTGGACCGGCTGGGGGGAAATGAGCAGTTCTTC. This codes for CASSLDRLGGNEQFF.

V is TRBV30 and J is TRBJ2-2; tentatively, D is TRBD1 (6 bases). CDR3 length equals 14 residues. Trimming stripped 2 bases from V and 4 bases from J, with 11 bases between. CDR1 and CDR2 from the germline V gene are GTSNPN and SVGIG (reference sequence). CDR3 DNA: TGTGCCTGGAGTAAGGGCAGGGGCACCGGGGAGCTGTTTTTT. Translation: CAWSKGRGTGELFF.

This clone was observed a handful of times. The chain is built from TRBV28 and TRBJ1-2; D is possibly TRBD1 (6 bases). V was trimmed by 5 bases and J by 4 bases, leaving 11 bases between them. This CDR3 comprises 13 residues. CDR1 is MDHEN and CDR2 is SYDVKM in the germline V gene. CDR3 nucleotides: TGTGCCAGCAGTACGACAGGCTTCTATGGCTACACCTTC. Its translation is CASSTTGFYGYTF.